This T cell receptor beta chain was identified during a study of a mutant IDH1 vaccine in newly diagnosed glioma. Study in general: Treatment recipients were approximately 62% male and about 40% female, and their mean age was around 40 years. Patients' prior therapy spanned radiotherapy, temozolomide, or both; most underwent both. Study-level results: There seemed to be no relation between pseudoprogression and changes in top peripheral T cell clonotypes. Across multiple MHC alleles, 93.3% of patients had vaccine-induced responses.

Sequencing used immunoSEQ multiplex PCR; TCRdb keeps in-frame clones, though not all of them. The sample lists more than 50,000 clones; 86% were seen once. The CDR3 totals 16 residues. Trimming stripped 3 bases from V and 7 bases from J, with 19 bases between. Per germline, CDR1 MGHRA and CDR2 YSYEKL. With regard to this clone: Its specificity is unknown.

This sample's time point: baseline, week 1 (first vaccination visit). Treatment here: pre-vaccination baseline after standard-of-care therapy. The chain joins TRBV4-1 to TRBJ1-5; no clear D. The sequence came from a man younger than 45 with glioma. Material: PBMCs, obtained from a glioma patient treated with radiotherapy, temozolomide or both. This chain's CDR3 is CASSQSPGGIMQPQHF. The DNA for the CDR3 is TGCGCCAGCAGCCAGTCACCGGGAGGGATCATGCAGCCCCAGCATTTT.